The clone carrying this T cell receptor beta chain occurred many times. The data belong to a study of breast tumors, draining lymph nodes, adjacent tissues. TCRdb processed the multiplex PCR reads anew with MiXCR; each CDR3 protein has one entry. Of roughly 49,000 distinct CDR3 sequences in the sample, roughly two fifths are singletons; the top ten hold about 11%. This CDR3 is 16 amino acids long. V trimming: 5 bases; J trimming: 7 bases; junction bases outside the gene matches: 11. From germline, CDR1 is SGHNT and CDR2 YENEEA. The sequenced sample consisted of breast tumor tissue. The genes are TRBV11-3 and TRBJ2-1, with 10 bases fitting TRBD2. The TCR comes from a female donor with breast cancer. Some clones in this sample may be carry-over from other donors' samples. CDR3 bases: TGTGCCAGCAGCCCCCCAGCGGGAGGGCCGAGAAATGAGCAGTTCTTC. It specifies CASSPPAGGPRNEQFF.